This T cell receptor beta chain was found in a study of T cell repertoires in cytomegalovirus infection. Study background: Through public TCR beta signatures, both CMV infection and matching HLA type were indicated.

On this clonotype: Its antigen is currently unknown.

Findings and caveats of the study: Within the response measured ex vivo, HLA-C-restricted CMV-specific TCR beta clonotypes were dominant. Identification of carriers of CMV plus the relevant HLA was achieved through cumulative public TCR beta family frequency.

There are 15 residues in the CDR3. Deletions cut 0 bases from V and 3 bases from J, with 10 bases between. Germline CDR1 is SGHAT and CDR2 is FQNNGV. TCRdb fed the reads into MiXCR, producing one record per CDR3 protein. The table includes just under 550,000 distinct CDR3 sequences, less than 30% detected once. The sequenced material came from PBMCs. This sequence was found in a human donor in good health (CMV status not recorded). Some clones in this sample may be carry-over from other donors' samples. The chain is built from TRBV11-2 and TRBJ2-3; unclear D gene. CDR3 nucleotides: TGTGCCAGCAGCTTAGATCTAACCCGGACAGATACGCAGTATTTT. Amino acids: CASSLDLTRTDTQYF.